The 26 T cell receptor beta chains reported below all come from one sample, sequenced in a study of blood T cell repertoires in COVID-19. Assay: immunoSEQ multiplex PCR; the TCRdb copy retains only in-frame clones and omits some. The data contain more than 60,000 clones, 75% to 90% of them singletons. What was sequenced was peripheral blood. The receptor set was obtained from a man older than 75 with COVID-19, enrolled during active disease.

The rearrangement links TRBV18 to TRBJ1-4; TRBD1 might be the D (6 bases). V was cut by 4 bases and J by 8 bases, with 20 bases left in between. This CDR3 region has 16 residues. Germline CDR1 is KGHSH and CDR2 is LQKENI. In DNA form, the CDR3 reads TGTGCCAGCTCACTCAACCCACAGGGTTTAAGAGAAAAACTGTTTTTT. This encodes CASSLNPQGLREKLFF.

The chain links TRBV5-1 to TRBJ2-5; D is undetermined. Germline values: CDR1 SGHRS, CDR2 YFSETQ. The CDR3 runs 15 residues. Trimming took off 0 bases at V and 1 base at J, with 10 bases between the two ends. The CDR3 region is CASSLAPGPQETQYF. The CDR3 DNA reads as TGCGCCAGCAGCTTGGCGCCAGGTCCCCAAGAGACCCAGTACTTC.

The gene calls are TRBV5-4 and TRBJ2-2; D is possibly TRBD1 (6 bases). The CDR3 sequence is 13 residues long. Germline CDR1 is SGHNT and CDR2 is YYREEE (reference sequence). V gave up 7 bases and J gave up 4 bases, with 11 bases separating them. The CDR3 bases are TGTGCCAGCCAACAGGGATCCACCGGGGAGCTGTTTTTT. Translating gives CASQQGSTGELFF.

The chain is built from TRBV2 and TRBJ2-2; 9 bases line up with TRBD1. Germline CDR1 and CDR2: SNHLY and FYNNEI. This CDR3 has 15 amino acids. The V segment lost 6 bases and the J segment 0 bases; nucleotides outside the gene matches: 2. CDR3 sequence reads: CASRWTGANTGELFF. CDR3 in DNA: TGTGCCAGCAGGTGGACAGGGGCGAACACCGGGGAGCTGTTTTTT.

The chain links TRBV19 to TRBJ1-2; maybe TRBD1 (6 bases). This CDR3 is built from 14 residues. V was clipped by 3 bases and J by 4 bases, with 12 bases between them. Germline-derived CDR1 and CDR2 are LNHDA and SQIVND (reference sequence). The CDR3 nucleotides read TGTGCCAGTAGTATCGGAGGGGGGGGCTATGGCTACACCTTC. Amino acids: CASSIGGGGYGYTF.

The chain carries TRBV27 and TRBJ1-5, with D maybe TRBD1 (6 bases). The germline V gene has CDR1 MNHEY and CDR2 SMNVEV (reference sequence). V lost 3 bases and J 2 bases, leaving 11 bases between the germline ends. The CDR3 extends over 15 amino acids. CDR3 loop: CASSFGRGGNQPQHF. In nucleotides, the CDR3 is TGTGCCAGCAGTTTTGGCAGGGGTGGCAATCAGCCCCAGCATTTT.

The genes are TRBV2 and TRBJ1-1, with no clear D. V lost 2 bases and J lost 8, with 6 bases in between. Germline CDR1 reads SNHLY; CDR2 reads FYNNEI. CDR3 length: 11 residues. The CDR3, as DNA: TGTGCCAGCAGTGAATACGGGGAAGCTTTCTTT. Translating gives CASSEYGEAFF.

The V and J genes are TRBV5-1 and TRBJ1-4; TRBD1 matches 7 bases. The CDR3 loop spans 16 amino acids. V dropped 4 bases and J dropped 8; count of bases not matched to a gene: 14. Germline CDR1 reads SGHRS; CDR2 reads YFSETQ. CDR3 bases: TGCGCCAGCAGCCTTCCGACGGGACAGCGCCACGAAAAACTGTTTTTT. Protein product: CASSLPTGQRHEKLFF.

The V call is TRBV12-3 or TRBV12-4, the J call TRBJ1-5; a possible D gene is TRBD1 (5 bases). V was pared by 5 bases and J by 5 bases, with 10 bases between. The CDR3 consists of 13 residues. CDR3 residues: CASSAGYYQPQHF. In DNA form, the CDR3 reads TGTGCCAGCAGTGCAGGGTACTATCAGCCCCAGCATTTT.

This clone was recorded once. The gene calls are TRBV4-2 and TRBJ2-3, with 8 bases lining up with TRBD1. V shed 1 base, J shed 4 bases, and the junction held 10 bases outside the gene matches. This CDR3 has 17 amino acids. The germline gives CDR1 LGHNA, CDR2 YNFKEQ. CDR3: CASSQGIRTGSADTQYF. DNA for the CDR3: TGTGCCAGCAGCCAAGGAATAAGGACAGGGAGCGCAGATACGCAGTATTTT.

The CDR3 DNA sequence: TGTGCCAGCAGCCCCTGGGGGGGGAACGGTTACACTGAAGCTTTCTTT. Protein sequence: CASSPWGGNGYTEAFF. The chain combines TRBV7-3 with TRBJ1-1; perhaps TRBD1 as D (5 bases). The CDR3 has 16 amino acids. CDR1 and CDR2 (germline): SGHTA, FQGTGA. Trimming took 5 bases from V and 3 from J, leaving 19 bases between them.

This clone was picked up a small number of times. V usage is TRBV27 and J usage is TRBJ1-3, with 8 bases that match TRBD1. Germline V gene data show CDR1 as MNHEY and CDR2 as SMNVEV (reference sequence). The ends lost 0 bases at V and 2 bases at J; junction bases unmatched: 0. The CDR3 extends over 15 amino acids. The CDR3 DNA reads TGTGCCAGCAGTTTATCGACAGGGGCTGGAAACACCATATATTTT. Translation gives CASSLSTGAGNTIYF.

V gene TRBV9 combines with J gene TRBJ1-4; 7 nucleotides agree with TRBD1. This CDR3 contains 14 residues. Per the germline V gene, CDR1 is SGDLS and CDR2 is YYNGEE. Germline trimming cut 0 bases from V and 7 bases from J; bases unmatched to any gene: 3. The CDR3 sequence is CASSVGQGSEKLFF. The CDR3 DNA sequence: TGTGCCAGCAGCGTAGGACAGGGTAGTGAAAAACTGTTTTTT.

The V and J genes are TRBV5-1 and TRBJ1-2, with D possibly matching TRBD1 (6 bases). The ends were cut back, 5 bases at V and 4 bases at J, with 15 bases in the middle. The CDR3 sequence is 14 residues long. Per the germline V gene, CDR1 is SGHRS and CDR2 is YFSETQ. CDR3: CASSLGGLGYGYTF. CDR3 bases: TGCGCCAGCAGTCTGGGGGGGCTGGGCTATGGCTACACCTTC.

This chain links TRBV27 with TRBJ2-5; the match to TRBD1 covers 10 bases. The CDR3 contains 14 residues. V was pared by 6 bases and J by 4 bases, with 5 bases of the junction left unmatched. CDR1 and CDR2 from the germline V gene are MNHEY and SMNVEV (reference sequence). CDR3 nucleotides: TGTGCCAGCAGAGGGGACAGGGGAATAGAGACCCAGTACTTC. This encodes CASRGDRGIETQYF.

This chain links TRBV19 with TRBJ2-5; perhaps TRBD1 as D (5 bases). Germline values: CDR1 LNHDA, CDR2 SQIVND (reference sequence). The CDR3 runs to 13 residues. Trimming pared 7 bases from V and 1 base from J, leaving 10 bases between. The chain's CDR3 is CASNRTPQETQYF. The CDR3 DNA sequence: TGTGCCAGTAACAGGACCCCCCAAGAGACCCAGTACTTC.

The chain combines TRBV9 with TRBJ2-1; 10 bases agree with TRBD2. With 3 bases clipped from V and 0 bases from J, the junction kept 0 bases outside the gene matches. This CDR3 has 15 residues. Germline values: CDR1 SGDLS, CDR2 YYNGEE. This chain's CDR3 is CASSASGGSYNEQFF. DNA for the CDR3: TGTGCCAGCAGCGCTAGCGGGGGCTCCTACAATGAGCAGTTCTTC.

The chain is built from TRBV18 and TRBJ2-5, with D uncertain. CDR1 is KGHSH, CDR2 LQKENI, per germline. V was shortened by 5 bases and J by 5 bases, with 9 bases between the two germline ends. This CDR3 is 12 amino acids long. Here the CDR3 DNA reads TGTGCCAGCTCATCCACTGAGGAGACCCAGTACTTC. Translated: CASSSTEETQYF.

The chain has TRBV7-9 and TRBJ2-5; 9 bases map to TRBD1. This CDR3 comprises 14 residues. J was trimmed by 4 bases and V by 4 bases; bases with no gene match: 4. Per germline, CDR1 SEHNR and CDR2 FQNEAQ (reference sequence). For the CDR3, the DNA is TGTGCCAGCAGCTCGGGACAGGGCGTAGAGACCCAGTACTTC. It encodes CASSSGQGVETQYF.

The V gene is TRBV10-2, the J gene TRBJ2-3, with D uncertain. V was clipped by 7 bases and J by 1 base, with 9 bases between them. The CDR3 runs 13 residues. Germline values: CDR1 WSHSY, CDR2 SAAADI. In DNA, the CDR3 is TGCGCCAGCATGCGACTTCGCACAGATACGCAGTATTTT. Encoded protein: CASMRLRTDTQYF.

The chain couples TRBV13 to TRBJ1-2; no clear D gene. Germline V lookup: CDR1 PRHDT, CDR2 FYEKMQ (reference sequence). The ends were cut back, 1 base at V and 2 bases at J, with 5 bases in the middle. This CDR3 comprises 13 residues. The CDR3 DNA is TGTGCCAGCAGCTTAGCACGGAACTATGGCTACACCTTC. It specifies CASSLARNYGYTF.

The chain couples TRBV18 to TRBJ1-6, with 9 bases lining up with TRBD1. Germline V gene data show CDR1 as KGHSH and CDR2 as LQKENI. V lost 4 bases to trimming and J lost 9 bases; unmatched junction nucleotides: 10. This CDR3 region has 16 residues. The CDR3 DNA is TGTGCCAGCTCACTCGGCGGGACAGGGTGGGGTTCACCCCTCCACTTT. Its translation: CASSLGGTGWGSPLHF.

This rearrangement joins TRBV5-4 to TRBJ1-6; 9 nucleotides line up with TRBD1. Germline CDR1 SGHNT, CDR2 YYREEE (reference sequence). The CDR3 runs to 13 residues. V lost 4 bases to trimming and J lost 14 bases; unmatched junction nucleotides: 7. The CDR3 loop reads CASSAQGARTLHF. For the CDR3, the DNA is TGTGCCAGCAGCGCACAGGGGGCGCGGACCCTCCACTTT. The whole variable domain, remainder taken from reference TRBV5-4 and TRBJ1-6, is ETGVTQSPTHLIKTRGQQVTLRCSSQSGHNTVSWYQQALGQGPQFIFQYYREEENGRGNFPPRFSGLQFPNYSSELNVNALELDDSALYLCASSAQGARTLHFGNGTRLTVT.

The chain couples TRBV5-1 to TRBJ1-1, with a weak D call TRBD1 (6 bases). CDR3 length: 13 residues. CDR1 is SGHRS and CDR2 is YFSETQ in the germline V gene. Trimming took off 2 bases at V and 7 bases at J, with 12 bases between the two ends. Here the CDR3 reads CASSLGRGGEAFF. For the CDR3, the DNA is TGCGCCAGCAGCTTAGGTCGAGGGGGTGAAGCTTTCTTT.

The chain has TRBV19 and TRBJ2-2; D is undetermined. The CDR3 is 14 amino acids. Germline loops: CDR1 LNHDA, CDR2 SQIVND (reference sequence). V gave up 5 bases and J gave up 3 bases, with 10 bases separating them. The chain's CDR3 is CASSLLIYTGELFF. CDR3 in DNA: TGTGCCAGTAGTTTACTCATTTACACCGGGGAGCTGTTTTTT. The whole variable domain, filled in from reference TRBV19 and TRBJ2-2, reads DGGITQSPKYLFRKEGQNVTLSCEQNLNHDAMYWYRQDPGQGLRLIYYSQIVNDFQKGDIAEGYSVSREKKESFPLTVTSAQKNPTAFYLCASSLLIYTGELFFGEGSRLTVL.

The chain joins TRBV19 to TRBJ1-1; D ambiguous. The CDR3 contains 13 residues. CDR1 and CDR2 from the germline V gene are LNHDA and SQIVND (reference sequence). V shed 9 bases and J shed 5 bases, with 16 bases lying between them. The CDR3 loop is CASAMAGRTEAFF. The CDR3, as DNA: TGTGCCAGCGCGATGGCTGGGAGGACTGAAGCTTTCTTT.